What follows describes a single T cell receptor beta chain. The ends were cut back, 7 bases at V and 2 bases at J, with 14 bases in the middle. The CDR3 is 14 residues long. In germline, CDR1 is ENHRY, CDR2 SYGVKD. The table came from immunoSEQ multiplex PCR; TCRdb's copy has only in-frame clones and leaves some out. The repertoire consists of around 250,000 clones, with more than 75% occurring once and the leading ten covering about 6.2%. The data stem from a study of blood T cell repertoires in COVID-19. Participant-given clinical history determined each cohort assignment. Exposed volunteers were people who met a COVID-19 case within 2 weeks before study entry.

The sample taken for sequencing was PBMCs or T cells enriched from blood (not recorded which). This receptor was obtained from a woman between 50 and 59 years old who had been exposed to COVID-19. The chain has TRBV10-3 and TRBJ1-1; no clear D gene. As DNA, the CDR3 is TGTGCCATCAAATCCGGGGAGGGTAACACTGAAGCTTTCTTT. Amino acids: CAIKSGEGNTEAFF.